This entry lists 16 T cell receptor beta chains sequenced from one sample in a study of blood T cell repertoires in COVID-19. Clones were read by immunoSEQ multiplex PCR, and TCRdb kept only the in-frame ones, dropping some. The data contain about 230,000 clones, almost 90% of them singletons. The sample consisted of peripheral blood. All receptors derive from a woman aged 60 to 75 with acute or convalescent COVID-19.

CDR3 protein: CASSDGLSGTQYF. In DNA form, the CDR3 reads TGTGCCAGCAGCGACGGGTTGAGCGGGACCCAGTACTTC. V gene TRBV7-2 combines with J gene TRBJ2-5; tentatively, D is TRBD2 (5 bases). Germline CDR1 SGHTA, CDR2 FQGNSA. The CDR3 extends over 13 amino acids. Trimming left V 5 bases short and J 7 bases short, with 14 bases between.

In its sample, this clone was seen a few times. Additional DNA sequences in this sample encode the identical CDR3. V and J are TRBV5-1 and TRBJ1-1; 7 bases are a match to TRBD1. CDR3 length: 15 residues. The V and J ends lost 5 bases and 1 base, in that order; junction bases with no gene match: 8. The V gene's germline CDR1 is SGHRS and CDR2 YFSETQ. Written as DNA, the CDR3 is TGCGCCAGCAGACAGGGGTCCTATACGAACACTGAAGCTTTCTTT. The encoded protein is CASRQGSYTNTEAFF.

The CDR3 protein is CASSLEGDRFSNQPQHF. CDR3 coding DNA: TGTGCCAGCAGCTTAGAAGGGGACAGGTTTAGCAATCAGCCCCAGCATTTT. V and J are TRBV7-2 and TRBJ1-5; the match to TRBD1 covers 8 bases. Trimming cost V 1 base and J 0 bases; bases outside gene matches: 5. Germline V CDR1 and CDR2: SGHTA, FQGNSA. The CDR3 sequence is 17 residues long.

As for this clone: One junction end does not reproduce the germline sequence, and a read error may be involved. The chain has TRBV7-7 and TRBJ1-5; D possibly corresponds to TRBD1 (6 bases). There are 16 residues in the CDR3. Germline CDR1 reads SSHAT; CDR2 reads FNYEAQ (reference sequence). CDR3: CASSPDSSYPFQAQHF. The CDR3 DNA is TGTGCTAGCAGCCCGGACAGCAGCTACCCCTTTCAGGCCCAGCATTTT.

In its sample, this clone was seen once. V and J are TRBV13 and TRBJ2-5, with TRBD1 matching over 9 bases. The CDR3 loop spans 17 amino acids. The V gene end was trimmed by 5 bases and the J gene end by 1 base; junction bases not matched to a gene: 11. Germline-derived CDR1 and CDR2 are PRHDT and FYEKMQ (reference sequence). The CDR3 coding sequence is TGTGCCAGCAGCCTAGAGGGAGGACAGGGGTTCCAAGAGACCCAGTACTTC. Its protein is CASSLEGGQGFQETQYF.

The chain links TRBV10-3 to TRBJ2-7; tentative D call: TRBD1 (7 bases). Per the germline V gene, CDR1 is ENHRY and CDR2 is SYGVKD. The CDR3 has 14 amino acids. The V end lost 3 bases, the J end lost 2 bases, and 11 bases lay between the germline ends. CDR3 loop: CAISDQGGTYEQYF. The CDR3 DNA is TGTGCCATCAGTGACCAGGGGGGAACCTACGAGCAGTACTTC.

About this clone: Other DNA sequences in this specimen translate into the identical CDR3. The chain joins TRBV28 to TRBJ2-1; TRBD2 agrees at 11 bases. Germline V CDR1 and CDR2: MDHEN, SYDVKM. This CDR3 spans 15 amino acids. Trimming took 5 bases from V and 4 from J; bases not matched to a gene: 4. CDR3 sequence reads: CASSLAGGGYNEQFF. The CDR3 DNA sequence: TGTGCCAGCAGTCTAGCGGGAGGCGGGTACAATGAGCAGTTCTTC.

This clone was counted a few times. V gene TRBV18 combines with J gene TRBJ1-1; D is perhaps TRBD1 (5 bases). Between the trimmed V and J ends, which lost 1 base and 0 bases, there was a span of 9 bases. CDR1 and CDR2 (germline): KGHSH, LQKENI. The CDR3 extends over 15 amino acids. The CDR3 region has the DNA TGTGCCAGCTCACCACAAGGGGCTCTGAACACTGAAGCTTTCTTT. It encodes CASSPQGALNTEAFF.

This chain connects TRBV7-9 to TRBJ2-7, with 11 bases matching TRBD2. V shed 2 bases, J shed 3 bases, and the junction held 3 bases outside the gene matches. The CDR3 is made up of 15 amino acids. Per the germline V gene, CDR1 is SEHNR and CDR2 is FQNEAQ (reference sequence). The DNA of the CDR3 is TGTGCCAGCAGCTTAAAAACTAGCGGGAGCTACGAGCAGTACTTC. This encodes CASSLKTSGSYEQYF.

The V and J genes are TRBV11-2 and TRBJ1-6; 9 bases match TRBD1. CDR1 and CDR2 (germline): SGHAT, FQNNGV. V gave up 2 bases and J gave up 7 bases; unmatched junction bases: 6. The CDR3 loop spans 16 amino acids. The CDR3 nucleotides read TGTGCCAGCAGCTTATATCAGGGACAGGGAAATTCACCCCTCCACTTT. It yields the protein CASSLYQGQGNSPLHF.

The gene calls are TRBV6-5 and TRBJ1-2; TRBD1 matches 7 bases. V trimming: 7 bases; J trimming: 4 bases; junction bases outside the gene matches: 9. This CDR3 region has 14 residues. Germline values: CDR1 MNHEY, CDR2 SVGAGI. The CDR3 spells CASTPPGQPYGYTF. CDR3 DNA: TGTGCCAGCACGCCCCCGGGACAGCCCTATGGCTACACCTTC.

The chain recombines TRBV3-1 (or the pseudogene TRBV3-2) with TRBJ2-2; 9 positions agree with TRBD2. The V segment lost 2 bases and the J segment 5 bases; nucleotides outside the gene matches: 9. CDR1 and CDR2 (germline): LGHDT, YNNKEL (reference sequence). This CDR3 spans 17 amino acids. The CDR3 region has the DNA TGTGCCAGCAGCCAAAGGGGTAGCGGGAGCGGGACCGGGGAGCTGTTTTTT. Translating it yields CASSQRGSGSGTGELFF.

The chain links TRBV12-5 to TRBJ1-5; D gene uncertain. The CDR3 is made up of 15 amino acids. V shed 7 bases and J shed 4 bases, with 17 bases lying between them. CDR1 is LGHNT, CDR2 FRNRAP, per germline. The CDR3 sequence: CASAMDGLINQPQHF. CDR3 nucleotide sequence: TGTGCTAGTGCCATGGACGGACTCATTAATCAGCCCCAGCATTTT.

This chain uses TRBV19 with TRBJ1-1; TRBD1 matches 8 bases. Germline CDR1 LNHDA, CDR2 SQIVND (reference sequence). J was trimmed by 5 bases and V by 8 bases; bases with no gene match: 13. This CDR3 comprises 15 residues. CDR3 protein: CASSTLRGQTTEAFF. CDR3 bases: TGTGCCAGTTCAACCCTCAGGGGGCAGACGACTGAAGCTTTCTTT.

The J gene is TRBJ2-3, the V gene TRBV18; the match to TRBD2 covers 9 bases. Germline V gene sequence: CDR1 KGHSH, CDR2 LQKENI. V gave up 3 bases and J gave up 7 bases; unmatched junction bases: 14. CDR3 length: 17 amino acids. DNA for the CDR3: TGTGCCAGCTCACCCCCCGGAACGGCGGGGGGGCCGAATACGCAGTATTTT. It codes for CASSPPGTAGGPNTQYF. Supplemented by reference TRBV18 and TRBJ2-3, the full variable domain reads NAGVMQNPRHLVRRRGQEARLRCSPMKGHSHVYWYRQLPEEGLKFMVYLQKENIIDESGMPKERFSAEFPKEGPSILRIQQVVRGDSAAYFCASSPPGTAGGPNTQYFGPGTRLTVL.

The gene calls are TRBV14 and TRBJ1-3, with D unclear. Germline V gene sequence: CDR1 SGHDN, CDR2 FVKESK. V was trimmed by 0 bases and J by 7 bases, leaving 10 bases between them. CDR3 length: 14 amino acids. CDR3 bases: TGTGCCAGCAGCCAAGACCAGGTGGTGAACACCATATATTTT. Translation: CASSQDQVVNTIYF.